The T cell receptor (beta chain) described here comes from a study of blood T cells in healthy people across ages. This clonotype was counted a few times. Its matching antigen is unknown. Using a J-beta primer mix together with a sample-barcoded 5' primer, a second PCR was run for 7 to 11 cycles. From the 5' RACE reads, TCRdb called clonotypes with MiXCR, one entry per CDR3 protein. This sample carries some 1.7 million distinct CDR3 sequences, roughly 27% of them seen once, and the ten largest clones take 7.7%. General study findings and limits: Donor CMV status, an unknown factor, possibly confounded changes in expanded clonotypes.

Trimming cost V 2 bases and J 4 bases, with 11 bases left between them. CDR1 is SNHLY and CDR2 is FYNNEI in the germline V gene. The CDR3 loop spans 14 amino acids. J is TRBJ1-2 and V is TRBV2; D remains ambiguous. This sequence was found in a woman aged 25 to 45 in good health. Sequenced sample: blood. The CDR3 here is CASSEYTGSYGYTF. The CDR3 DNA sequence: TGTGCCAGCAGTGAATACACGGGAAGCTATGGCTACACCTTC.